This entry features one T cell receptor beta chain sequence. This record comes from a study of T cells expressing NK-cell markers. Study background: Sequencing of TCR beta repertoires drew on sorted CD3+CD56+NKG2C+, CD3+CD56+NKG2C- and CD3+CD56-NKG2C+ T cells. Out of eight donors sequenced, seven tested HCMV-seropositive and the remaining one seronegative.

CDR1 is LNHNV and CDR2 is YYDKDF in the germline V gene (reference sequence). The CDR3 consists of 16 residues. TCR beta cDNA was made by 5'RACE template switching with UMIs. One entry per CDR3 protein, without DNA, is what TCRdb gives after re-calling the 5' RACE reads. Its table records 400,000 to 450,000 distinct CDR3 sequences. This receptor was obtained from a woman aged 18 to 75 in good health. The sample was blood T cells: a sorted CD56 or NKG2C T cell subset, CD4+ or CD8+ T cells, or bulk PBMC T cells (not recorded which). The chain has TRBV15 and TRBJ2-3; checking the TCRdb D call of TRBD2 is not possible without DNA. CDR3 residues: CATSRATSGGPDTQYF.